This T cell receptor beta chain was sequenced during a study of shared T cell receptors in the human thymus. Generated by immunoSEQ multiplex PCR, the TCRdb table keeps only in-frame clones and is missing some. The data show approximately 580,000 clones, with about 84% seen just once and less than 0.015% held by the top ten. This CDR3 is built from 14 residues. V gave up 6 bases and J gave up 2 bases, with 11 bases separating them. Germline loops: CDR1 MNHEY, CDR2 SVGAGI. The same specimen was also included in a second study, on human thymus T cells. From that report: Healthy Finnish infants undergoing corrective surgery for congenital heart defects were the donors. Resections obtained during corrective heart surgery supplied the thymus tissue. Among thymic and blood repertoires, usage of V and J genes appeared biased. Related work showed strongly overlapping thymic repertoires across unrelated individuals.

The receptor comes from a boy under three years old with a congenital heart defect. Material: thymocytes. The gene calls are TRBV6-5 and TRBJ1-5; D remains unclear. The CDR3 DNA reads TGTGCCAGCAGGTTGGTGGCGGGCAATCAGCCCCAGCATTTT. Amino acid sequence: CASRLVAGNQPQHF.